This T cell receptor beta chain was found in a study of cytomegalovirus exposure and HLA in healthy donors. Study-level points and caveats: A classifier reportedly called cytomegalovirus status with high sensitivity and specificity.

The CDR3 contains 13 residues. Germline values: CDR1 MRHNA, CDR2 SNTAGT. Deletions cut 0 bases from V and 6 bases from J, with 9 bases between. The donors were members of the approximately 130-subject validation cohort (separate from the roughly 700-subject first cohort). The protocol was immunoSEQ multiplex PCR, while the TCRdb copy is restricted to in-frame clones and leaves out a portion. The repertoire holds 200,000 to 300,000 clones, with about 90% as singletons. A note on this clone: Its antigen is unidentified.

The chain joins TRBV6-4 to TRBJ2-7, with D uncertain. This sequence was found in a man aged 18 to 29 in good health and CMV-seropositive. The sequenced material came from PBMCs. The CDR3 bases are TGTGCCAGCAGTGACTCGTGGCAGTGCGAGCAGTACTTC. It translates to CASSDSWQCEQYF.